These 10 T cell receptor beta chains share one sample of origin, sequenced in a study of early T cells in non-severe SARS-CoV-2 infection. TCRdb processed the 5' RACE reads anew with MiXCR; each CDR3 protein has one entry. The sample has about 98,000 distinct CDR3 sequences, around 13% seen once. Sequenced input: whole blood. The receptors shown here come from an adult who was a healthcare worker with PCR-confirmed SARS-CoV-2 infection or an uninfected control (not recorded which).

This clonotype was counted at least ten times. The CDR3 loop is CSARDPTSAAYEQYF. CDR3 bases: TGCAGTGCTAGAGACCCCACTAGCGCAGCCTACGAGCAGTACTTC. The chain uses TRBV20-1 and TRBJ2-7, with TRBD2 identical over 7 bases. Trimming removed 0 bases from V and 2 bases from J; junction bases left unmatched: 7. Germline-derived CDR1 and CDR2 are DFQATT and SNEGSKA (reference sequence). CDR3 length: 15 residues.

CDR3 amino acids: CASSQPDRAGEKLFF. The CDR3 coding sequence is TGTGCCAGCAGCCAGCCGGACAGGGCAGGAGAAAAACTGTTTTTT. V usage is TRBV3-1 and J usage is TRBJ1-4; 8 bases align to TRBD1. CDR3 length: 15 amino acids. V lost 3 bases to trimming and J lost 8 bases; unmatched junction nucleotides: 8. The V gene's germline CDR1 is LGHDT and CDR2 YNNKEL (reference sequence).

This clonotype has a handful of counts. J is TRBJ2-1 and V is TRBV28; D is unresolved. V lost 5 bases to trimming and J lost 11 bases, with 16 bases between them. This CDR3 is 13 amino acids long. From germline, CDR1 is MDHEN and CDR2 SYDVKM. CDR3 bases: TGTGCCAGCAGTCGTTTCGCGGAACCCAAGCAGTTCTTC. This encodes CASSRFAEPKQFF.

The table lists this clonotype with many counts. The chain uses TRBV13 and TRBJ2-1, with D uncertain. The germline V and J ends were trimmed by 0 bases and 10 bases, with 19 bases remaining between them. From germline, CDR1 is PRHDT and CDR2 FYEKMQ (reference sequence). The CDR3 length is 16 residues. The CDR3 reads CASSLGLLGLVIEQFF. CDR3 DNA sequence: TGTGCCAGCAGCTTAGGCTTGCTAGGGCTTGTGATAGAGCAGTTCTTC.

This clonotype was seen repeatedly, ten times or more. This chain's CDR3 is CATSRPGAAELFF. In DNA form, the CDR3 reads TGTGCCACCAGCAGACCAGGGGCGGCGGAGCTGTTTTTT. The rearrangement uses TRBV15 and TRBJ2-2, with a tentative D call TRBD1 (6 bases). This CDR3 spans 13 amino acids. CDR1 is LNHNV and CDR2 is YYDKDF in the germline V gene (reference sequence). V lost 2 bases, J lost 10 bases, and 11 bases lay in between.

This clonotype was counted many times. The CDR3 DNA reads TGTGCCAGCAGGTCCAACAGGGAGCGCAATCAGCCCCAGCATTTT. This gives the protein CASRSNRERNQPQHF. The chain joins TRBV6-1 to TRBJ1-5, with D tentatively TRBD1 (6 bases). There are 15 residues in the CDR3. Germline CDR1 reads MNHNS; CDR2 reads SASEGT. Trimming took 6 bases from V and 2 from J, leaving 14 bases between them.

This clonotype was found many times. This chain connects TRBV18 to TRBJ1-1; D remains ambiguous. The V end lost 2 bases, the J end lost 1 base, and 8 bases lay between the germline ends. The CDR3 runs 14 residues. CDR1 KGHSH and CDR2 LQKENI come from the germline V gene. CDR3 amino acids: CASSPSVQNTEAFF. The CDR3 region has the DNA TGTGCCAGCTCACCATCCGTCCAGAACACTGAAGCTTTCTTT.

This clonotype has more than one count but fewer than ten. The chain combines TRBV7-9 with TRBJ1-1; D perhaps matches TRBD1 (6 bases). Germline V CDR1 and CDR2: SEHNR, FQNEAQ (reference sequence). This CDR3 is 17 amino acids long. V was clipped by 4 bases and J by 0 bases, with 18 bases between them. CDR3 residues: CASSSIGTPNMNTEAFF. CDR3 DNA sequence: TGTGCCAGCAGCTCGATCGGGACACCTAACATGAACACTGAAGCTTTCTTT.

This clonotype came up a few times. The chain joins TRBV27 to TRBJ1-2, with TRBD1 identical over 11 bases. V was clipped by 6 bases and J by 10 bases; unmatched bases: 13. Germline V lookup: CDR1 MNHEY, CDR2 SMNVEV (reference sequence). CDR3 length: 15 residues. In DNA, the CDR3 is TGTGCCAGCAGACCCGGGGCCGGGACAGGGGGGGCCTACACCTTC. This gives the protein CASRPGAGTGGAYTF.

The chain uses TRBV6-1 and TRBJ1-2; D remains ambiguous. CDR3 length: 15 amino acids. V shed 1 base and J shed 7 bases, with 16 bases lying between them. The germline V gene encodes CDR1 MNHNS and CDR2 SASEGT. The CDR3 DNA is TGTGCCAGCAGTGAAGTTCGTAGGACCGTCCGTGGCTACACCTTC. Translated, it gives CASSEVRRTVRGYTF.